The clone carrying this TCR beta chain was counted only a few times. Its antigen is undetermined. This sample stems from a study of T cells after yellow fever vaccination. The germline gives CDR1 DFQATT, CDR2 SNEGSKA (reference sequence). CDR3 length: 14 residues. The V end was cut by 4 bases, the J end by 2 bases, with 12 bases between. One entry per CDR3 protein results from TCRdb running MiXCR on the 5' RACE reads. The data hold 620,000 or so distinct CDR3 sequences, with around 12% observed a single time. The study's findings and limits: The study found a weaker secondary response that peaked faster, day 5 versus 15. Boosting was followed by the reappearance of most primary-vaccination clones (about 96% CD4, 85% to 90% CD8).

This sequence originates from a man aged 25-45 years who received the YFV17D yellow fever vaccine. The specimen was PBMCs, collected on the day of the yellow fever booster vaccination. The chain links TRBV20-1 to TRBJ2-1; D ambiguous. The CDR3 nucleotides read TGCAGTGCTATAGACCCCCGCGCCTACAATGAGCAGTTCTTC. It encodes CSAIDPRAYNEQFF.